This T cell receptor beta chain is from a study of cytomegalovirus exposure and HLA in healthy donors. Study-level results: A cluster of highly shared sequence variants was likely a sequencing artifact.

PCR amplification relied on 60 Vbeta primers (plus 13 Jbeta primers). Repertoires were generated with immunoSEQ multiplex PCR, while TCRdb's copy carries only in-frame clones and drops some. The sample lists under 130,000 clones; 15% were seen once. A remark on this clone: Its specificity is unknown.

Material: PBMCs. The source of this sequence is a female donor in good health and CMV-seronegative.

Here the CDR3 reads CASSPLETEETQYF. The CDR3 DNA reads TGTGCCAGTAGTCCCCTCGAGACAGAAGAGACCCAGTACTTC. The chain employs TRBV19 and TRBJ2-5, with D maybe TRBD1 (5 bases). The germline V gene encodes CDR1 LNHDA and CDR2 SQIVND (reference sequence). This CDR3 has 14 amino acids. Trimming removed 5 bases at V and 3 bases at J, with 13 bases between.